The 31 T cell receptor beta chains below all came from one sample that was sequenced in a study of stem cell transplantation in POMP-related autoinflammatory disease. Sequencing used immunoSEQ multiplex PCR; TCRdb keeps in-frame clones, though not all of them. The table includes some 70,000 clones, approximately 91% detected once. Sequencing was performed on CD4+ T cells from PBMCs, taken after stem cell transplantation. The receptors originated from a human patient with POMP-related autoinflammation and immune dysregulation (PRAID). Some T cells may be the graft donor's.

The V gene is TRBV28, the J gene TRBJ1-1; D possibly corresponds to TRBD1 (5 bases). V lost 6 bases and J lost 5, with 25 bases in between. The CDR3 extends over 17 amino acids. Germline V gene lookup returns CDR1 MDHEN and CDR2 SYDVKM. CDR3 sequence (DNA): TGTGCCAGCAGCTTAACCTTCCGGCCGGGCACAGGTACTGAAGCTTTCTTT. This encodes CASSLTFRPGTGTEAFF.

The J gene is TRBJ1-1, the V gene TRBV28; D not resolved. V dropped 2 bases and J dropped 2 bases, with 6 bases sitting between them. The CDR3 has 13 residues. The germline V gene has CDR1 MDHEN and CDR2 SYDVKM. CDR3 amino acids: CASSLPTNTEAFF. As DNA, the CDR3 is TGTGCCAGCAGTTTACCGACTAACACTGAAGCTTTCTTT.

The CDR3 sequence is CASSQGAGRGYGYTF. The DNA for the CDR3 is TGTGCCAGCAGCCAAGGGGCGGGCCGTGGCTATGGCTACACCTTC. This chain joins TRBV14 and TRBJ1-2; D unclear. CDR1 and CDR2 from the germline V gene are SGHDN and FVKESK. The CDR3 runs 15 residues. The V gene lost 1 base and the J gene lost 4 bases, with 13 bases spanning the gap.

The rearrangement uses TRBV6-1 and TRBJ2-2, with unresolved D. Germline CDR1 MNHNS, CDR2 SASEGT. CDR3 length: 17 residues. Trimming took 4 bases from V and 1 from J, leaving 16 bases between them. CDR3 region: CASSVLRTTRNTGELFF. The CDR3 DNA reads as TGTGCCAGCAGTGTCCTGAGAACAACCCGGAACACCGGGGAGCTGTTTTTT.

V usage is TRBV6-5 and J usage is TRBJ1-4, with 9 nucleotides matching TRBD1. The CDR3 consists of 15 residues. With V trimmed by 2 bases and J by 8 bases, 6 bases remained unmatched. Germline CDR1 is MNHEY and CDR2 is SVGAGI. The CDR3: CASSYVGQGNEKLFF. The CDR3 DNA sequence: TGTGCCAGCAGTTACGTCGGACAGGGGAACGAAAAACTGTTTTTT.

J is TRBJ2-1 and V is TRBV10-2; D is tentatively TRBD1 or TRBD2 (5 bases each). V was pared by 2 bases and J by 7 bases, with 12 bases between. The CDR3 is 14 residues long. CDR1 WSHSY and CDR2 SAAADI come from the germline V gene. DNA of the CDR3: TGCGCCAGCAGTGAGCTCAACGGGGCAAATGAGCAGTTCTTC. It codes for CASSELNGANEQFF.

The rearrangement links TRBV7-9 to TRBJ2-1; TRBD2 matches 7 bases. The V segment lost 1 base and the J segment 4 bases; nucleotides outside the gene matches: 10. This CDR3 region has 17 residues. From germline, CDR1 is SEHNR and CDR2 FQNEAQ (reference sequence). CDR3 DNA: TGTGCCAGCAGCTTAGTTTGGTGGGACTACAAATACAATGAGCAGTTCTTC. Translated, it gives CASSLVWWDYKYNEQFF.

The chain couples TRBV28 to TRBJ1-5; 11 bases agree with TRBD1. This CDR3 contains 19 residues. CDR1 and CDR2 from the germline V gene are MDHEN and SYDVKM. V gave up 3 bases and J gave up 6 bases; unmatched junction bases: 16. CDR3 DNA: TGTGCCAGCAGTTTCACCTCAGTAAGCCGGACAGGGGGCAGTCAGCCCCAGCATTTT. Amino acid sequence: CASSFTSVSRTGGSQPQHF.

The chain employs TRBV3-1 (or the pseudogene TRBV3-2) and TRBJ2-4, with 9 bases that match TRBD1. Germline values: CDR1 LGHDT, CDR2 YNNKEL (reference sequence). The CDR3 loop spans 18 amino acids. V shed 4 bases, J shed 1 base, and the junction held 11 bases outside the gene matches. CDR3 sequence reads: CASSRDRDLMAAKNIQYF. The CDR3 coding sequence is TGTGCCAGCAGCCGGGACAGGGACTTGATGGCGGCCAAAAACATTCAGTACTTC.

This sequence joins TRBV21-1 and TRBJ2-7; the table calls TRBD1, which could not be checked here. TRBV21-1 is noted as a pseudogene. The CDR3 extends over 17 amino acids. CDR3 nucleotides: TGTGCCAGCAGCAAAAGACAGGGAATTGGGTGGCTTTGCGAGCAGTACTTC. Translated: CASSKRQGIGWLCEQYF.

This clone has just one count. The chain combines TRBV29-1 with TRBJ2-3; 11 bases line up with TRBD2. In germline, CDR1 is SQVTM, CDR2 ANQGSEA. The CDR3 is made up of 15 amino acids. Germline trimming cut 8 bases from V and 0 bases from J; bases unmatched to any gene: 7. In DNA, the CDR3 is TGCAGCTCCGCGACTAGCGGGATTAGCACAGATACGCAGTATTTT. It specifies CSSATSGISTDTQYF.

This sequence joins TRBV25-1 and TRBJ2-5; D is unclear. Germline lookup yields CDR1 MGHDK and CDR2 SYGVNS. The ends were cut back, 2 bases at V and 1 base at J, with 8 bases in the middle. There are 14 residues in the CDR3. The CDR3 here is CASSERSAQETQYF. In nucleotides, the CDR3 is TGTGCCAGCAGTGAAAGGTCAGCCCAAGAGACCCAGTACTTC.

The chain combines TRBV6-1 with TRBJ1-3; D not certain. Per the germline V gene, CDR1 is MNHNS and CDR2 is SASEGT. Trimming cost V 2 bases and J 4 bases, with 9 bases left between them. The CDR3 is 14 residues long. The CDR3 coding sequence is TGTGCCAGCAGTGAAATGAGAGGCGGAAACACCATATATTTT. Amino acids: CASSEMRGGNTIYF.

The chain couples TRBV10-3 to TRBJ2-2; possibly TRBD1 for D (6 bases). The CDR3 is made up of 17 amino acids. V was trimmed by 11 bases and J by 5 bases, leaving 27 bases between them. Germline V lookup: CDR1 ENHRY, CDR2 SYGVKD. The CDR3 DNA reads TGTGCCGCTGGCCCGACAGGACTGTTAGCCTCTACCGGGGAGCTGTTTTTT. As protein: CAAGPTGLLASTGELFF.

The chain is built from TRBV5-4 and TRBJ2-3; D is unresolved. This CDR3 region has 14 residues. V was clipped by 2 bases and J by 6 bases, with 13 bases between them. CDR1 and CDR2 from the germline V gene are SGHNT and YYREEE (reference sequence). CDR3 coding DNA: TGTGCCAGCAGCTTCCACCACTCCGTTGATACGCAGTATTTT. Protein sequence: CASSFHHSVDTQYF.

The V gene is TRBV7-9, the J gene TRBJ2-5; D may be TRBD1 (7 bases). Germline lookup yields CDR1 SEHNR and CDR2 FQNEAQ (reference sequence). The CDR3 sequence is 12 residues long. Deletions cut 5 bases from V and 7 bases from J, with 11 bases between. This chain's CDR3 is CASSRQGGTQYF. DNA for the CDR3: TGTGCCAGCAGCCGACAGGGAGGGACCCAGTACTTC.

J is TRBJ2-5 and V is TRBV7-3; the D gene is possibly TRBD1 (6 bases). Germline CDR1 reads SGHTA; CDR2 reads FQGTGA. The CDR3 runs 13 residues. The V gene lost 6 bases and the J gene lost 2 bases, with 10 bases spanning the gap. In nucleotides, the CDR3 is TGTGCCAGCAGGGCCGGGACACAAGAGACCCAGTACTTC. Encoded protein: CASRAGTQETQYF.

The V gene is TRBV4-2, the J gene TRBJ2-3; D remains unclear. Germline V gives CDR1 LGHNA, CDR2 YNFKEQ. Trimming cost V 0 bases and J 2 bases, with 9 bases left between them. The CDR3 has 15 amino acids. CDR3 sequence (DNA): TGTGCCAGCAGCCAAGATAGAGTACCCACAGATACGCAGTATTTT. Protein sequence: CASSQDRVPTDTQYF.

The gene calls are TRBV19 and TRBJ2-7, with 10 bases lining up with TRBD1. Germline-derived CDR1 and CDR2 are LNHDA and SQIVND (reference sequence). V dropped 4 bases and J dropped 5; count of bases not matched to a gene: 14. This CDR3 region has 17 residues. CDR3 DNA sequence: TGTGCCAGTAGTAAGACAGGGGGCAAAAAAGGTTTCCACGAGCAGTACGTC. Amino acids: CASSKTGGKKGFHEQYV.

This chain joins TRBV28 and TRBJ2-1, with 8 bases fitting TRBD2. Germline lookup yields CDR1 MDHEN and CDR2 SYDVKM. This CDR3 is built from 16 residues. V was clipped by 6 bases and J by 9 bases; unmatched bases: 16. The CDR3 DNA is TGTGCCAGCAGCCTATCCTCCCGGGAGGGCCGGTCTGAGCAGTTCTTC. Protein: CASSLSSREGRSEQFF.

V usage is TRBV2 and J usage is TRBJ2-2; D may correspond to TRBD1 or TRBD2 (6 bases each). The CDR3 has 15 residues. Germline assignment: CDR1 SNHLY and CDR2 FYNNEI. The V end lost 7 bases, the J end lost 0 bases, and 12 bases lay between the germline ends. The CDR3 reads CASTVGGANTGELFF. CDR3 in DNA: TGTGCCAGCACTGTCGGGGGCGCGAACACCGGGGAGCTGTTTTTT.

Here the CDR3 reads CASSPQTSSGANVLTF. Here the CDR3 DNA reads TGTGCCAGCTCACCTCAAACCTCTTCTGGGGCCAACGTCCTGACTTTC. This chain joins TRBV18 and TRBJ2-6; D is ambiguous. V was trimmed by 3 bases and J by 1 base, leaving 10 bases between them. This CDR3 contains 16 residues. Germline V lookup: CDR1 KGHSH, CDR2 LQKENI.

V usage is TRBV10-3 and J usage is TRBJ2-1, with a possible D match to TRBD1 (6 bases). CDR3 length: 12 amino acids. Germline-derived CDR1 and CDR2 are ENHRY and SYGVKD. The V and J ends lost 6 bases and 7 bases respectively, with 10 bases between them. DNA for the CDR3: TGTGCCATCAGCCCAGGGGAGAATGAGCAGTTCTTC. Protein: CAISPGENEQFF.

This chain uses TRBV28 with TRBJ1-5, with no clear D. CDR1 and CDR2 from the germline V gene are MDHEN and SYDVKM. Trimming took off 2 bases at V and 5 bases at J, with 7 bases between the two ends. The CDR3 totals 13 residues. The CDR3 DNA follows: TGTGCCAGCAGTTTAACGGTAGATCAGCCCCAGCATTTT. Protein sequence: CASSLTVDQPQHF.

This chain joins TRBV27 and TRBJ1-5; D ambiguous. Germline CDR1 reads MNHEY; CDR2 reads SMNVEV (reference sequence). The V and J ends lost 5 bases and 0 bases respectively, with 14 bases between them. There are 16 residues in the CDR3. The CDR3 nucleotides are TGTGCCAGCAGTCTTTATGGGGATTATAGCAATCAGCCCCAGCATTTT. Its translation: CASSLYGDYSNQPQHF.

V is TRBV2 and J is TRBJ2-7; 11 positions agree with TRBD1. CDR3 size: 17 residues. Germline lookup yields CDR1 SNHLY and CDR2 FYNNEI. J lost 2 bases, V lost 4 bases, and 10 bases had no gene match. The CDR3 nucleotides are TGTGCCAGCAGTGGAAGGACAGGGGGCAAGGCCACCTACGAGCAGTACTTC. It specifies CASSGRTGGKATYEQYF.

The gene calls are TRBV7-3 and TRBJ2-1, with 9 bases aligning to TRBD2. Per germline, CDR1 SGHTA and CDR2 FQGTGA. With 0 bases clipped from V and 8 bases from J, the junction kept 14 bases outside the gene matches. The CDR3 runs 18 residues. CDR3 in DNA: TGTGCCAGCAGCTTAACAGGTTCAGGGGTAGCGGGAGACTATGAGCAGTTCTTC. It is translated as CASSLTGSGVAGDYEQFF.

The chain has TRBV28 and TRBJ2-7; tentatively, D is TRBD1 (5 bases). The V end lost 7 bases, the J end lost 3 bases, and 13 bases lay between the germline ends. This CDR3 contains 13 residues. Per the germline V gene, CDR1 is MDHEN and CDR2 is SYDVKM. CDR3 in amino acids: CASTLDKDYEQYF. CDR3 nucleotides: TGTGCCAGCACCTTGGACAAGGACTACGAGCAGTACTTC.

J is TRBJ1-4 and V is TRBV6-5; 7 bases are shared with TRBD1. In germline, CDR1 is MNHEY, CDR2 SVGAGI. The CDR3 covers 15 residues. Trimming removed 6 bases from V and 6 bases from J; junction bases left unmatched: 10. CDR3 nucleotide sequence: TGTGCCAGCAGCCTTGACAGGGCGGTAGATGAAAAACTGTTTTTT. Translation: CASSLDRAVDEKLFF.

The DNA of the CDR3 is TGCGCCAGCAGCGCCGCCCCGGGTTCCTACAATGAGCAGTTCTTC. Protein sequence: CASSAAPGSYNEQFF. This chain joins TRBV5-1 and TRBJ2-1; no clear D. CDR3 length: 15 residues. V lost 4 bases, J lost 1 base, and 12 bases lay in between. Germline V CDR1 and CDR2: SGHRS, YFSETQ.

In this sample, this clone turned up once. The chain employs TRBV20-1 and TRBJ1-4; the D is unclear. V shed 3 bases and J shed 3 bases, with 8 bases lying between them. Germline values: CDR1 DFQATT, CDR2 SNEGSKA (reference sequence). This CDR3 comprises 13 residues. The CDR3 loop reads CSASLQSNEKLFF. Written as DNA, the CDR3 is TGCAGTGCTAGTTTGCAGTCTAATGAAAAACTGTTTTTT.